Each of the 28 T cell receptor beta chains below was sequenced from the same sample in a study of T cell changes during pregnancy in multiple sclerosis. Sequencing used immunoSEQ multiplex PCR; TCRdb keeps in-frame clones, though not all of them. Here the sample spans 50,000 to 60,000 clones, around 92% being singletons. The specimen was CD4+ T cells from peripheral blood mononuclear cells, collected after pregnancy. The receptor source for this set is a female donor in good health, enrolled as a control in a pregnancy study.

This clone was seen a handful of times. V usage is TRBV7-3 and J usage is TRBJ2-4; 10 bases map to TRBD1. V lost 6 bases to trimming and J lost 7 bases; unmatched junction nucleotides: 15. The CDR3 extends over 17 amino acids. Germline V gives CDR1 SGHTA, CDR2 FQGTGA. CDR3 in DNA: TGTGCCAGCAGACCGATCCGGGACAGGGGACTGTGGAACATTCAGTACTTC. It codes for CASRPIRDRGLWNIQYF.

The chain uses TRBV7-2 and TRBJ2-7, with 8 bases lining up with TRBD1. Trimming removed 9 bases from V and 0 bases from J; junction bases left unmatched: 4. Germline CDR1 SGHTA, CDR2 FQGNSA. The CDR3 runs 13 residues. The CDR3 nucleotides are TGTGCCAGTACGGACAGGGTCTCCTACGAGCAGTACTTC. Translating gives CASTDRVSYEQYF.

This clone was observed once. The CDR3 DNA reads as TGTGCCACCGCGGGGGCAGCCGTCAATTCACCCCTCCACTTT. Amino acids: CATAGAAVNSPLHF. This chain uses TRBV6-5 with TRBJ1-6; tentatively, D is TRBD1 (6 bases). Per the germline V gene, CDR1 is MNHEY and CDR2 is SVGAGI. The CDR3 covers 14 residues. V lost 10 bases, J lost 7 bases, and 17 bases lay in between.

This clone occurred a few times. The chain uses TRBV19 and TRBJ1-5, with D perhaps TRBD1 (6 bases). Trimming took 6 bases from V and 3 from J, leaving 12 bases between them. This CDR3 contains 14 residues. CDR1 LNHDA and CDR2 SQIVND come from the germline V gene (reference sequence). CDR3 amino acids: CASRRTVINQPQHF. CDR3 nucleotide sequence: TGTGCCAGTAGGAGGACAGTAATCAATCAGCCCCAGCATTTT.

The CDR3 reads CASSWAFEAFF. DNA of the CDR3: TGTGCCAGCAGTTGGGCCTTTGAAGCTTTCTTT. This chain connects TRBV28 to TRBJ1-1; D is uncertain. V lost 4 bases, J lost 7 bases, and 7 bases lay in between. The CDR3 extends over 11 amino acids. Germline loops: CDR1 MDHEN, CDR2 SYDVKM. Looking up the rest from reference TRBV28 and TRBJ1-1 gives the full variable domain: DVKVTQSSRYLVKRTGEKVFLECVQDMDHENMFWYRQDPGLGLRLIYFSYDVKMKEKGDIPEGYSVSREKKERFSLILESASTNQTSMYLCASSWAFEAFFGQGTRLTVV.

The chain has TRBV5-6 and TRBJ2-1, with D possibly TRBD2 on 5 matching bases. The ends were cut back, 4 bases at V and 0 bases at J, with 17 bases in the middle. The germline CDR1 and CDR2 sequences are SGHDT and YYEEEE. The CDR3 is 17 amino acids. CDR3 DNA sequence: TGTGCCAGCAGCCCGCTCTTCAAAGGGAGCTCCTACAATGAGCAGTTCTTC. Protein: CASSPLFKGSSYNEQFF.

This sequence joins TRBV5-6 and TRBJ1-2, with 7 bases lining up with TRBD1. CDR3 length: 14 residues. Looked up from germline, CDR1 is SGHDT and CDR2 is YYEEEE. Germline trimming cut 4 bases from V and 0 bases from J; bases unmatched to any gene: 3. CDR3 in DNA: TGTGCCAGCAGCGACGGGACAGCTAACTATGGCTACACCTTC. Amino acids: CASSDGTANYGYTF.

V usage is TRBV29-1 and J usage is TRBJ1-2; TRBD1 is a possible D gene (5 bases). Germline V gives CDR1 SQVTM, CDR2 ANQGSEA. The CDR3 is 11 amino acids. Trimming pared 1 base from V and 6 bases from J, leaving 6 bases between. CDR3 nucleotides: TGCAGCGTTGAAGGGGGCAATGGCTACACCTTC. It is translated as CSVEGGNGYTF.

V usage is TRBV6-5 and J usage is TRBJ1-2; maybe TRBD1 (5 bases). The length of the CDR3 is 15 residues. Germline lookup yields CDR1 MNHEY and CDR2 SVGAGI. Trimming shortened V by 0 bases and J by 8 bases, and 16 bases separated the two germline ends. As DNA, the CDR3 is TGTGCCAGCAGTTACTCGAATCGGCAGGGTAGCGGCTACACCTTC. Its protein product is CASSYSNRQGSGYTF.

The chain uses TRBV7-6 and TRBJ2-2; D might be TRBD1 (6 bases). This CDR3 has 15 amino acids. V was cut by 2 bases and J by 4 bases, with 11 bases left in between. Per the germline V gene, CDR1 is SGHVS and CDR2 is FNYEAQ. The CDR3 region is CASSLMGAATGELFF. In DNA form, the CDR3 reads TGTGCCAGCAGCTTAATGGGGGCCGCCACCGGGGAGCTGTTTTTT.

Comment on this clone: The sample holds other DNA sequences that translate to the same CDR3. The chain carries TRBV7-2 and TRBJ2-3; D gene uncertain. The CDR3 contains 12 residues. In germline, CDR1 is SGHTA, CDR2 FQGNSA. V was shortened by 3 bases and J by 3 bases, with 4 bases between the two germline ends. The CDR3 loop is CASSFGTDTQYF. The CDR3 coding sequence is TGTGCCAGCAGCTTCGGGACAGATACGCAGTATTTT.

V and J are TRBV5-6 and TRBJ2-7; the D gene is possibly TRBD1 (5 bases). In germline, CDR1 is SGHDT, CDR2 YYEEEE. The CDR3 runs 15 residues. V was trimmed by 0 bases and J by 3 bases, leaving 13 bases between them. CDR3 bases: TGTGCCAGCAGCTTGGCCTCCCCAGGGTTCTACGAGCAGTACTTC. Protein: CASSLASPGFYEQYF.

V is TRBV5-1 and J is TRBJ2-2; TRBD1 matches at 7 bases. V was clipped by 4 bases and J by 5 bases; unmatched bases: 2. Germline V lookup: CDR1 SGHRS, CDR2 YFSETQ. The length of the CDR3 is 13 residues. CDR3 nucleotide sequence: TGCGCCAGCAGCCTGACAGGGACCGGGGAGCTGTTTTTT. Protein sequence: CASSLTGTGELFF.

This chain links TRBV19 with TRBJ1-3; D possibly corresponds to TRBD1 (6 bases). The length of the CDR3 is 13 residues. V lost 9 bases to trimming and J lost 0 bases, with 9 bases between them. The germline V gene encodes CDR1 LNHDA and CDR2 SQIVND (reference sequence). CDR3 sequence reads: CASRGHSGNTIYF. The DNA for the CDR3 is TGTGCCAGCAGGGGTCACTCTGGAAACACCATATATTTT.

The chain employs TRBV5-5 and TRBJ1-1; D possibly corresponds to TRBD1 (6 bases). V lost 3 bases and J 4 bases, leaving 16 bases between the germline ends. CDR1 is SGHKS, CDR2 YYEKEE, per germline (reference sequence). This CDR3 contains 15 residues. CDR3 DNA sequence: TGTGCCAGCAGCTATCCAGACAGGCTGGTCACTGAAGCTTTCTTT. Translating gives CASSYPDRLVTEAFF.

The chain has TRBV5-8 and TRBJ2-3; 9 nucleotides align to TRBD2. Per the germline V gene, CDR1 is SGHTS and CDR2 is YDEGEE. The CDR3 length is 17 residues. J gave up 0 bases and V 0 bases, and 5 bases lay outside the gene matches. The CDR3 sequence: CASSLGSGGSSTDTQYF. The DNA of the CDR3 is TGTGCCAGCAGCTTGGGTAGCGGGGGCTCTAGCACAGATACGCAGTATTTT.

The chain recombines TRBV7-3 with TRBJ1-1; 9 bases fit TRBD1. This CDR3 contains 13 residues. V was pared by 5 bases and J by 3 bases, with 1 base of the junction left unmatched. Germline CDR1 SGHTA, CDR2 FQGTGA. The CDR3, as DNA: TGTGCCAGCAGCGGACAGGGGCACACTGAAGCTTTCTTT. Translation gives CASSGQGHTEAFF. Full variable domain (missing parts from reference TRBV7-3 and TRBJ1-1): GAGVSQTPSNKVTEKGKYVELRCDPISGHTALYWYRQSLGQGPEFLIYFQGTGAADDSGLPNDRFFAVRPEGSVSTLKIQRTERGDSAVYLCASSGQGHTEAFFGQGTRLTVV.

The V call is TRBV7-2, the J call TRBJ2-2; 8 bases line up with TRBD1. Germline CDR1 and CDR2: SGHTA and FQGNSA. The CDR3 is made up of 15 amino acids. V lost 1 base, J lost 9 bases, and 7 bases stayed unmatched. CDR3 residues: CASSLGGSGGRELFF. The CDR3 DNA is TGTGCCAGCAGCTTAGGCGGTTCAGGGGGCCGGGAGCTGTTTTTT.

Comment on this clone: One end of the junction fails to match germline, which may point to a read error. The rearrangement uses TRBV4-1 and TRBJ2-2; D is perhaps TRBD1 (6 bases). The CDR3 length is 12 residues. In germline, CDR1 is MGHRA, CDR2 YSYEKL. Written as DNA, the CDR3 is TGCGCCAGCAGCCAAGTAGCAGGGGCGCTGTTTTTT. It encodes CASSQVAGALFF.

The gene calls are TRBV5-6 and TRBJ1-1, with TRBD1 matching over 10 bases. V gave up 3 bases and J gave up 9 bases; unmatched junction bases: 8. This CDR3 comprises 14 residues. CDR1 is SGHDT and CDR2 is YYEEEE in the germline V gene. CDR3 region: CASSSNPDRGKAFF. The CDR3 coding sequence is TGTGCCAGCAGCTCCAATCCGGACAGGGGGAAAGCTTTCTTT.

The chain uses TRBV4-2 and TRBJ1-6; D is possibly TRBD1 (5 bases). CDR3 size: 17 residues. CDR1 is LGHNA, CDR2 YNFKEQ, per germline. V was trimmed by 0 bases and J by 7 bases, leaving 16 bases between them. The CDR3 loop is CASSQEPFRGSNSPLHF. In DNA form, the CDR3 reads TGTGCCAGCAGCCAAGAGCCATTTCGGGGGTCCAATTCACCCCTCCACTTT.

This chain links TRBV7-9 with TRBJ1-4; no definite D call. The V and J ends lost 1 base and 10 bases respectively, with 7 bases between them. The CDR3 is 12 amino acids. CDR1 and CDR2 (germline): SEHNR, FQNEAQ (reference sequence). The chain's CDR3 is CASSLDPGKLFF. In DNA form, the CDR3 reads TGTGCCAGCAGCTTAGACCCAGGAAAACTGTTTTTT.

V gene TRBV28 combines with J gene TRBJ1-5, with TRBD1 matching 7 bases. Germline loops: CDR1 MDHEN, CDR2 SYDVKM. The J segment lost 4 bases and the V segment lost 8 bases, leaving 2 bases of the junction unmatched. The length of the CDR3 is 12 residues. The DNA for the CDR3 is TGTGCCAGCGGGACAGAAAATCAGCCCCAGCATTTT. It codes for CASGTENQPQHF. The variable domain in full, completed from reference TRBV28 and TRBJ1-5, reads DVKVTQSSRYLVKRTGEKVFLECVQDMDHENMFWYRQDPGLGLRLIYFSYDVKMKEKGDIPEGYSVSREKKERFSLILESASTNQTSMYLCASGTENQPQHFGDGTRLSIL.

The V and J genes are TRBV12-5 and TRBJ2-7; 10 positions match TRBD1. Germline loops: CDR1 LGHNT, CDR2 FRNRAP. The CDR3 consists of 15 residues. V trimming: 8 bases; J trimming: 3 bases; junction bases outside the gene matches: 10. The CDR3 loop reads CASSGDRGMIYEQYF. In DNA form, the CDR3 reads TGTGCTAGTAGCGGGGACAGGGGAATGATCTACGAGCAGTACTTC.

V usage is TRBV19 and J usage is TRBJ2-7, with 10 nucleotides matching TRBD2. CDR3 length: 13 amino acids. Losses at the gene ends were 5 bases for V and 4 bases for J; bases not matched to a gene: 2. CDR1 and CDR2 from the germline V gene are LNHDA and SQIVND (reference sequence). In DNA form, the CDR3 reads TGTGCCAGTAGTCTTAGCGGGGGGTACGAGCAGTACTTC. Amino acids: CASSLSGGYEQYF.

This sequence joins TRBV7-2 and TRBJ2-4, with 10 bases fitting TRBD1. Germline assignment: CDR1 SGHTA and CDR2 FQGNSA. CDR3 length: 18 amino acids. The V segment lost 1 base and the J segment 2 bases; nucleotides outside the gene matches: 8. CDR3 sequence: CASSLGAGTGVSKNIQYF. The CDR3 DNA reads TGTGCCAGCAGCTTAGGGGCAGGGACAGGGGTGTCCAAAAACATTCAGTACTTC.

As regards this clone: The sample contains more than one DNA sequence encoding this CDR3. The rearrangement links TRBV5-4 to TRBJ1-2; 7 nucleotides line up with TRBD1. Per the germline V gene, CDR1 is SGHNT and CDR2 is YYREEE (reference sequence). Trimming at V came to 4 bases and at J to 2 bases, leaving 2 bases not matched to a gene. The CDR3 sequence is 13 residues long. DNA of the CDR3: TGTGCCAGCAGCCGGGGACAGAACTATGGCTACACCTTC. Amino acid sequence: CASSRGQNYGYTF.

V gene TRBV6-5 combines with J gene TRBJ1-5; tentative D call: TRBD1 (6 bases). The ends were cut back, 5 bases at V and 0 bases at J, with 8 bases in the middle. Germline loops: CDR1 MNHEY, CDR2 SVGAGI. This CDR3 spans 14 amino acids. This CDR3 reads CASSKGGSNQPQHF. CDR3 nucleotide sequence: TGTGCCAGCAGTAAAGGGGGTAGCAATCAGCCCCAGCATTTT.